Shown below are 8 T cell receptor beta chains from a single sample sequenced in a study of T cells in Graves' hyperthyroidism and ophthalmopathy (dated by TCRdb to 2018 to 2020). The library came from multiplex PCR. The instrument was an Illumina HiSeq 2000. TCR beta CDR3 regions were amplified from RNA transcripts. The first round of RT-PCR for the TCR CDR3 was performed with the HTBI primer set and the Qiagen OneStep RT-PCR kit. TCRdb passed the public sequencing reads through fastp at Q25 and MiXCR, retaining productive beta sequences. For every CDR3 protein sequence, its rows merge into one entry that carries the most common genes and DNA. Across this sample there are 250,000 to 350,000 distinct CDR3 sequences, with 22% seen only once. Jointly, the top ten make up around 65% of the sample. The specimen sequenced was blood. The receptors derive from a man younger than 40 with Graves' ophthalmopathy.

This clonotype was found many times. V and J are TRBV5-1 and TRBJ2-7; 11 bases fit TRBD2. The CDR3 consists of 16 residues. CDR1 SGHRS and CDR2 YFSETQ come from the germline V gene. Trimming took 4 bases from V and 4 from J; bases not matched to a gene: 10. The CDR3 region has the DNA TGCGCCAGCAGCCCTCGACTAGCGGGATCCAGGTACGAGCAGTACTTC. Its protein product is CASSPRLAGSRYEQYF.

V gene TRBV5-4 combines with J gene TRBJ2-1, with 7 bases fitting TRBD1. V gave up 0 bases and J gave up 2 bases; unmatched junction bases: 5. The CDR3 runs to 16 residues. The germline V gene encodes CDR1 SGHNT and CDR2 YYREEE (reference sequence). The CDR3 DNA is TGTGCCAGCAGCTTGGATGTAGGGACAGCCTACAATGAGCAGTTCTTC. Residues: CASSLDVGTAYNEQFF.

The chain uses TRBV28 and TRBJ2-1, with 16 bases fitting TRBD2. J lost 2 bases, V lost 6 bases, and 10 bases had no gene match. The CDR3 runs 19 residues. Germline V CDR1 and CDR2: MDHEN, SYDVKM. The CDR3 protein is CASRVTGTSGRVTYNEQFF. Here the CDR3 DNA reads TGTGCCAGCAGAGTGACCGGGACTAGCGGGAGGGTAACCTACAATGAGCAGTTCTTC.

Here the CDR3 reads CASSQAGTGKATQYF. CDR3 bases: TGTGCCAGCAGCCAAGCCGGGACAGGGAAAGCCACCCAGTACTTC. The V call is TRBV28, the J call TRBJ2-5, with 9 bases that match TRBD1. V was clipped by 6 bases and J by 8 bases; unmatched bases: 13. This CDR3 has 15 amino acids. Germline CDR1 and CDR2: MDHEN and SYDVKM.

This clonotype was recorded at least ten times. The rearrangement joins TRBV28 to TRBJ2-3; D is perhaps TRBD1 (6 bases). The CDR3 loop spans 19 amino acids. V was pared by 5 bases and J by 2 bases, with 26 bases between. Germline CDR1 reads MDHEN; CDR2 reads SYDVKM. The CDR3 spells CASSPLSPPRTANTDTQYF. In DNA, the CDR3 is TGTGCCAGCAGTCCTCTCTCCCCCCCGCGGACAGCGAACACAGATACGCAGTATTTT.

This clonotype was seen more than once but under ten times. The rearrangement joins TRBV20-1 to TRBJ2-2, with a weak D call TRBD2 (5 bases). CDR1 and CDR2 from the germline V gene are DFQATT and SNEGSKA (reference sequence). V was pared by 1 base and J by 1 base, with 16 bases between. The CDR3 has 17 residues. CDR3 sequence reads: CSARGDTSAGNTGELFF. CDR3 in DNA: TGCAGTGCTAGAGGAGATACTAGTGCCGGGAACACCGGGGAGCTGTTTTTT.

This clonotype came up a few times. The chain recombines TRBV5-6 with TRBJ1-1; D gene uncertain. Trimming removed 0 bases from V and 4 bases from J, with 4 bases in between. CDR1 and CDR2 (germline): SGHDT, YYEEEE. The CDR3 totals 12 residues. The CDR3 sequence is CASSLAATEAFF. The CDR3 DNA reads TGTGCCAGCAGCTTGGCCGCCACTGAAGCTTTCTTT.

This clonotype was detected a few times. This chain joins TRBV6-1 and TRBJ1-1; tentative D call: TRBD1 (5 bases). V was cut by 8 bases and J by 1 base, with 17 bases left in between. There are 15 residues in the CDR3. The germline CDR1 and CDR2 sequences are MNHNS and SASEGT. The CDR3 reads CASRDHVSTNTEAFF. The CDR3 DNA sequence: TGTGCCAGCCGGGACCACGTATCTACGAACACTGAAGCTTTCTTT.